The 12 T cell receptor beta chains presented below share a single source sample, sequenced in a study of cytomegalovirus exposure and HLA in healthy donors. 13 Jbeta primers and 60 Vbeta primers were used for the PCR. The protocol was immunoSEQ multiplex PCR, while the TCRdb copy is restricted to in-frame clones and leaves out a portion. The table shows around 98,000 clones, with roughly 76% occurring only once. The sequencing input was PBMCs. The source is a man aged 45-65 years in good health and CMV-seronegative.

The chain couples TRBV19 to TRBJ2-2, with 9 bases that match TRBD1. V shed 5 bases, J shed 4 bases, and the junction held 2 bases outside the gene matches. Germline V lookup: CDR1 LNHDA, CDR2 SQIVND (reference sequence). This CDR3 region has 14 residues. The CDR3 DNA sequence: TGTGCCAGTAGTCGACAGGGGGGCACCGGGGAGCTGTTTTTT. It codes for CASSRQGGTGELFF.

This clone was seen more than once but under ten times. The chain carries TRBV6-5 and TRBJ1-2, with TRBD1 identical over 10 bases. The CDR3 covers 14 residues. Germline lookup yields CDR1 MNHEY and CDR2 SVGAGI. Trimming cost V 5 bases and J 4 bases; bases outside gene matches: 4. CDR3 loop: CASSRDRGSYGYTF. The CDR3 DNA sequence: TGTGCCAGCAGTCGGGACAGGGGTAGCTATGGCTACACCTTC.

This clone was seen just once. V is TRBV6-6 and J is TRBJ2-7, with TRBD2 matching 8 bases. CDR1 and CDR2 from the germline V gene are MNHNY and SVGAGI (reference sequence). The V gene end was trimmed by 0 bases and the J gene end by 6 bases; junction bases not matched to a gene: 4. The CDR3 has 14 residues. The CDR3 spells CASSYSAGVSEQYF. Written as DNA, the CDR3 is TGTGCCAGCAGTTACTCAGCGGGAGTGAGCGAGCAGTACTTC.

This clone was found a few times. The chain is built from TRBV9 and TRBJ2-7, with D possibly TRBD1 on 6 matching bases. Trimming left V 5 bases short and J 5 bases short, with 17 bases between. CDR1 and CDR2 (germline): SGDLS, YYNGEE. The CDR3 contains 14 residues. CDR3: CASSREGVGDEQYF. CDR3 in DNA: TGTGCCAGCAGTCGCGAGGGGGTAGGGGACGAGCAGTACTTC.

CDR3 sequence: CAVLQGAVSNQPQHF. The CDR3 region has the DNA TGTGCCGTCTTACAGGGGGCTGTTAGCAATCAGCCCCAGCATTTT. This chain links TRBV28 with TRBJ1-5, with 9 nucleotides matching TRBD1. The length of the CDR3 is 15 residues. The germline V gene encodes CDR1 MDHEN and CDR2 SYDVKM. V shed 11 bases and J 0 bases; nucleotides not matched to a gene: 8.

The chain combines TRBV11-2 with TRBJ1-4; a possible D gene is TRBD1 (6 bases). Between the trimmed V and J ends, which lost 1 base and 4 bases, there was a span of 13 bases. The CDR3 is made up of 16 amino acids. From germline, CDR1 is SGHAT and CDR2 FQNNGV. The CDR3 is CASSLVVDRDNEKLFF. CDR3 in DNA: TGTGCCAGCAGCTTAGTAGTGGACAGAGATAATGAAAAACTGTTTTTT.

This chain links TRBV4-2 with TRBJ2-2; D is unresolved. The CDR3 totals 15 residues. V was trimmed by 1 base and J by 6 bases, leaving 12 bases between them. Germline lookup yields CDR1 LGHNA and CDR2 YNFKEQ. CDR3 nucleotide sequence: TGTGCCAGCAGCCAAGGAGCTACTAACTCCGGGGAGCTGTTTTTT. Translating it yields CASSQGATNSGELFF.

CDR3 nucleotides: TGTGCAACGAGTCGGGTAGAAACTGAAGCTTTCTTT. Its translation: CATSRVETEAFF. The chain employs TRBV6-1 and TRBJ1-1, with D unclear. The CDR3 runs 12 residues. Germline CDR1 MNHNS, CDR2 SASEGT.

In this sample, this clone turned up once. This chain connects TRBV6-5 to TRBJ2-3; TRBD1 might be the D (5 bases). CDR3 length equals 15 residues. The V gene lost 5 bases and the J gene lost 2 bases, with 14 bases spanning the gap. Germline CDR1 is MNHEY and CDR2 is SVGAGI. This CDR3 is CASSLDSRYTDTQYF. CDR3 nucleotide sequence: TGTGCCAGCAGTCTAGACAGCCGTTACACAGATACGCAGTATTTT.

This clone has a handful of counts. The V and J genes are TRBV6-5 and TRBJ2-1; D possibly corresponds to TRBD2 (6 bases). The CDR3 has 13 amino acids. V lost 5 bases, J lost 7 bases, and 12 bases lay in between. CDR1 is MNHEY, CDR2 SVGAGI, per germline. Here the CDR3 reads CASSRDLKNEQFF. In DNA form, the CDR3 reads TGTGCCAGCAGTCGGGACTTAAAGAATGAGCAGTTCTTC.

V is TRBV7-9 and J is TRBJ1-3, with 7 bases aligning to TRBD1. Trimming took 6 bases from V and 0 from J; bases not matched to a gene: 5. The germline CDR1 and CDR2 sequences are SEHNR and FQNEAQ (reference sequence). The CDR3 is 15 residues long. DNA of the CDR3: TGTGCCAGCAGGGGGACAGCCTCCTCTGGAAACACCATATATTTT. Translating it yields CASRGTASSGNTIYF.

The V call is TRBV19, the J call TRBJ2-4; maybe TRBD2 (6 bases). The V and J ends lost 7 bases and 2 bases respectively, with 12 bases between them. Germline assignment: CDR1 LNHDA and CDR2 SQIVND (reference sequence). The CDR3 is made up of 14 amino acids. CDR3 protein: CASKGGGSKNIQYF. The CDR3 DNA reads as TGTGCCAGTAAGGGAGGTGGGTCCAAAAACATTCAGTACTTC.